This T cell receptor (beta chain) was identified in a study of T cells in Graves' hyperthyroidism and ophthalmopathy. TCR beta CDR3 sequences were amplified from RNA transcripts. First-round RT-PCR of the TCR CDR3 relied on the HTBI primer set. TCRdb independently ran MiXCR on the multiplex PCR reads; one entry per CDR3 protein. The profile shows approximately 710,000 distinct CDR3 sequences, 17% of them singletons. The CDR3 totals 15 residues. Germline lookup yields CDR1 MNHNS and CDR2 SASEGT. V dropped 5 bases and J dropped 3 bases, with 16 bases sitting between them. This clonotype was recorded at least ten times.

Sequencing used blood. The V gene is TRBV6-1, the J gene TRBJ2-5, with unresolved D. This clonotype originated in a man between 50 and 59 years old with Graves' hyperthyroidism. Here the CDR3 reads CASSLRSGQKETQYF. The CDR3 bases are TGTGCCAGCAGTTTACGAAGTGGCCAGAAAGAGACCCAGTACTTC.